Each of the 13 T cell receptor beta chains below was sequenced from the same sample in a study of T cells after yellow fever vaccination. TCRdb called the 5' RACE reads again in MiXCR, with one record for every CDR3 protein. Of tens of thousands of distinct CDR3 sequences listed, about 6% are singletons. The input for sequencing was CD8+ T cells sorted from PBMCs, taken about 49 days after the first yellow fever vaccination. These receptors were taken from a man between 18 and 35 years old who received the YFV17D yellow fever vaccine.

This clonotype appeared a few times. At one end, the junction sequence differs from germline, possibly due to a read error. The chain couples TRBV25-1 to TRBJ1-4, with D unclear. CDR1 is MGHDK and CDR2 is SYGVNS in the germline V gene. The CDR3 is 11 amino acids. As DNA, the CDR3 is TGTGCCAGCAGTGGTCTCCGAAAACCGTTTTTT. Translating it yields CASSGLRKPFF.

Only a few counts were recorded for this clonotype. The chain links TRBV9 to TRBJ2-1, with 10 nucleotides matching TRBD1. This CDR3 is 14 amino acids long. Unmatched junction bases numbered 5, after V lost 7 bases and J lost 4 bases. Germline lookup yields CDR1 SGDLS and CDR2 YYNGEE. CDR3 coding DNA: TGTGCCAGCGGAGCGGGACAGGGGTACAATGAGCAGTTCTTC. Translating it yields CASGAGQGYNEQFF.

This clonotype was counted many times. The chain has TRBV20-1 and TRBJ2-1; D is unresolved. Trimming removed 0 bases at V and 8 bases at J, with 20 bases between. This CDR3 is built from 16 residues. Germline CDR1 DFQATT, CDR2 SNEGSKA (reference sequence). The CDR3: CSARDWWARSVDEQFF. CDR3 in DNA: TGCAGTGCTAGAGATTGGTGGGCTAGAAGCGTCGATGAGCAGTTCTTC.

The table lists this clonotype with many counts. The chain's CDR3 is CASSYVGGETQYF. The CDR3 DNA reads TGTGCCAGCAGTTACGTTGGTGGGGAGACCCAGTACTTC. The V gene is TRBV12-3 or TRBV12-4, the J gene TRBJ2-5; D is unresolved. The CDR3 length is 13 residues. Trimming took 4 bases from V and 5 from J, leaving 11 bases between them.

In its sample, this clonotype was seen many times. The V call is TRBV6-2 or TRBV6-3, the J call TRBJ2-3, with a possible D match to TRBD2 (5 bases). CDR1 is MNHEY, CDR2 SVGEGT, per germline. CDR3 length equals 14 residues. Trimming took off 2 bases at V and 1 base at J, with 7 bases between the two ends. CDR3 region: CASSYGRGTDTQYF. The CDR3 DNA sequence: TGTGCCAGCAGTTACGGGCGGGGCACAGATACGCAGTATTTT.

The chain uses TRBV4-2 and TRBJ2-3; weak D call: TRBD2 (6 bases). Germline CDR1 LGHNA, CDR2 YNFKEQ. Trimming removed 0 bases from V and 1 base from J, with 26 bases in between. There are 21 residues in the CDR3. The CDR3 DNA reads as TGTGCCAGCAGCCAAGAACCGGGACTGCCGCTTCTTACCGGCGGCACAGATACGCAGTATTTT. Translating it yields CASSQEPGLPLLTGGTDTQYF.

This clonotype was counted many times. CDR3 loop: CASTLEPRTGANYGYTF. The CDR3 DNA is TGTGCCAGCACTCTTGAACCCCGGACAGGGGCTAACTATGGCTACACCTTC. The chain has TRBV6-1 and TRBJ1-2; 9 nucleotides line up with TRBD1. J was trimmed by 0 bases and V by 7 bases; bases with no gene match: 12. This CDR3 spans 17 amino acids. CDR1 and CDR2 from the germline V gene are MNHNS and SASEGT.

This clonotype occurred once. A clone one base away is much larger, so this may be a read error. The rearrangement links TRBV4-1 to TRBJ1-5; D not certain. The germline V gene encodes CDR1 MGHRA and CDR2 YSYEKL. V lost 0 bases, J lost 7 bases, and 13 bases lay in between. The CDR3 has 15 amino acids. CDR3 region: CASSQDRARKQPQHF. In DNA, the CDR3 is TGCGCCAGCAGCCAAGATCGAGCAAGAAAACAGCCCCAGCATTTT.

This clonotype was recorded many times. The chain couples TRBV29-1 to TRBJ1-2, with no clear D. The CDR3 has 12 amino acids. Germline values: CDR1 SQVTM, CDR2 ANQGSEA. V dropped 2 bases and J dropped 7 bases, with 11 bases sitting between them. In DNA form, the CDR3 reads TGCAGCGTTGAACATCCTAGTGTTGGCTACACCTTC. Amino acid sequence: CSVEHPSVGYTF.

V is TRBV4-1 and J is TRBJ2-5; D might be TRBD1 (5 bases). The CDR3 loop spans 16 amino acids. V was trimmed by 4 bases and J by 0 bases, leaving 15 bases between them. The germline gives CDR1 MGHRA, CDR2 YSYEKL. CDR3: CASSPRPGQYQETQYF. CDR3 nucleotides: TGCGCCAGCAGCCCAAGGCCAGGGCAGTACCAAGAGACCCAGTACTTC.

This clonotype was observed many times. This chain connects TRBV6-4 to TRBJ2-3; 13 bases are shared with TRBD2. The CDR3 extends over 21 amino acids. The germline gives CDR1 MRHNA, CDR2 SNTAGT. V shed 5 bases, J shed 3 bases, and the junction held 20 bases outside the gene matches. CDR3 in amino acids: CASSPIGTSGATLYFTDTQYF. In DNA, the CDR3 is TGTGCCAGCAGTCCAATCGGGACTAGCGGGGCCACTTTATATTTTACAGATACGCAGTATTTT.

This clonotype showed up just a few times. The rearrangement links TRBV5-6 to TRBJ2-3, with D possibly being TRBD2 (5 bases). Between the trimmed V and J ends, which lost 0 bases and 4 bases, there was a span of 15 bases. The germline V gene has CDR1 SGHDT and CDR2 YYEEEE. The CDR3 totals 16 residues. As DNA, the CDR3 is TGTGCCAGCAGCTTGGCCGTGGCGGAGGCCGCAGATACGCAGTATTTT. Protein: CASSLAVAEAADTQYF. The full variable domain, its missing parts supplied by reference TRBV5-6 and TRBJ2-3, is DAGVTQSPTHLIKTRGQQVTLRCSPKSGHDTVSWYQQALGQGPQFIFQYYEEEERQRGNFPDRFSGHQFPNYSSELNVNALLLGDSALYLCASSLAVAEAADTQYFGPGTRLTVL.

This clonotype showed up many times. The chain couples TRBV2 to TRBJ2-5, with D maybe TRBD2 (6 bases). Trimming took off 1 base at V and 1 base at J, with 10 bases between the two ends. The germline CDR1 and CDR2 sequences are SNHLY and FYNNEI. The CDR3 has 15 amino acids. The CDR3 loop reads CASSEESGVQETQYF. The CDR3, as DNA: TGTGCCAGCAGTGAAGAGTCGGGGGTCCAAGAGACCCAGTACTTC.